This entry lists 11 T cell receptor beta chains sequenced from one sample in a study of PD-1 blockade in classical Hodgkin lymphoma. TCRdb's table, derived via immunoSEQ multiplex PCR, lists solely in-frame clones and lacks some. The table records about 39,000 clones, 70% to 85% of them present only once. Time point meaning: cycle 4 day 1 (C4D1), after five to seven weeks of nivolumab. Brentuximab vedotin exposure varied, and every patient relapsed after autologous stem cell transplantation. Sequences were derived from peripheral blood mononuclear cells (PBMCs), sampled before the fourth cycle of nivolumab. Source of these receptors: a human donor with classical Hodgkin lymphoma.

CDR3 loop: CASSYRGSGFLYEQYF. As DNA, the CDR3 is TGTGCCAGCAGTTACCGAGGGTCGGGCTTTCTCTACGAGCAGTACTTC. The J gene is TRBJ2-7, the V gene TRBV6-6; D is perhaps TRBD2 (5 bases). Germline V gene lookup returns CDR1 MNHNY and CDR2 SVGAGI (reference sequence). V was clipped by 2 bases and J by 3 bases, with 17 bases between them. The CDR3 extends over 16 amino acids.

This clone was counted a single time. The chain employs TRBV30 and TRBJ2-4, with D possibly matching TRBD2 (7 bases). V was clipped by 4 bases and J by 0 bases, with 13 bases between them. The CDR3 is 15 amino acids. CDR1 GTSNPN and CDR2 SVGIG come from the germline V gene (reference sequence). For the CDR3, the DNA is TGTGCCTGGAACCCAAGGGGGGGAGCCAAAAACATTCAGTACTTC. It translates to CAWNPRGGAKNIQYF.

The chain carries TRBV11-2 and TRBJ2-4, with 8 positions matching TRBD1. CDR1 SGHAT and CDR2 FQNNGV come from the germline V gene. This CDR3 region has 14 residues. V shed 4 bases and J 5 bases; nucleotides not matched to a gene: 4. The CDR3, as DNA: TGTGCCAGCAGCTACCTGGACAGGGAAAACATTCAGTACTTC. Translated, it gives CASSYLDRENIQYF.

This chain uses TRBV7-9 with TRBJ2-6; D remains ambiguous. This CDR3 has 19 amino acids. Germline lookup yields CDR1 SEHNR and CDR2 FQNEAQ (reference sequence). V gave up 1 base and J gave up 4 bases, with 20 bases separating them. Here the CDR3 DNA reads TGTGCCAGCAGCTTAGTGGCAGCCACCTTGATAGGGGGGGCCAACGTCCTGACTTTC. This encodes CASSLVAATLIGGANVLTF.

The chain uses TRBV11-2 and TRBJ2-7, with 7 bases fitting TRBD1. The CDR3 is 15 residues long. J was trimmed by 3 bases and V by 3 bases; bases with no gene match: 8. Germline CDR1 and CDR2: SGHAT and FQNNGV. In DNA form, the CDR3 reads TGTGCCAGCAGCTTCGACAGGGTAAAGGGCTACGAGCAGTACTTC. Translation gives CASSFDRVKGYEQYF. Based on the CDR3 plus reference TRBV11-2 and TRBJ2-7, the full variable domain is EAGVAQSPRYKIIEKRQSVAFWCNPISGHATLYWYQQILGQGPKLLIQFQNNGVVDDSQLPKDRFSAERLKGVDSTLKIQPAKLEDSAVYLCASSFDRVKGYEQYFGPGTRLTVT.

The V gene is TRBV27, the J gene TRBJ2-5; 8 bases align to TRBD2. Germline assignment: CDR1 MNHEY and CDR2 SMNVEV (reference sequence). The CDR3 runs 13 residues. The V segment lost 6 bases and the J segment 1 base; nucleotides outside the gene matches: 1. The DNA for the CDR3 is TGTGCCAGCAGGGGACTAGTCCAAGAGACCCAGTACTTC. Its protein product is CASRGLVQETQYF.

V and J are TRBV4-3 and TRBJ1-4, with unresolved D. This CDR3 has 12 residues. CDR1 and CDR2 (germline): LGHNA, YSLEER. V lost 4 bases, J lost 7 bases, and 7 bases lay in between. The CDR3 DNA follows: TGCGCCAGCAGCCCCGGGAGTGAAAAACTGTTTTTT. This codes for CASSPGSEKLFF.

The chain joins TRBV5-1 to TRBJ2-1; 9 positions agree with TRBD1. The CDR3 is made up of 13 amino acids. Germline loops: CDR1 SGHRS, CDR2 YFSETQ. The V segment lost 4 bases and the J segment 10 bases; nucleotides outside the gene matches: 6. As DNA, the CDR3 is TGCGCCAGCAGCGTTACAGGGGGCGGGGAGCAGTTCTTC. As protein: CASSVTGGGEQFF. The complete variable domain, with remaining parts taken from reference TRBV5-1 and TRBJ2-1, reads KAGVTQTPRYLIKTRGQQVTLSCSPISGHRSVSWYQQTPGQGLQFLFEYFSETQRNKGNFPGRFSGRQFSNSRSEMNVSTLELGDSALYLCASSVTGGGEQFFGPGTRLTVL.

The chain recombines TRBV4-1 with TRBJ2-5; D is perhaps TRBD1 or TRBD2 (5 bases each). Germline loops: CDR1 MGHRA, CDR2 YSYEKL. The CDR3 covers 15 residues. Trimming removed 3 bases from V and 0 bases from J, with 11 bases in between. CDR3 protein: CASSQYPGHQETQYF. In DNA, the CDR3 is TGCGCCAGCAGCCAGTATCCGGGACACCAAGAGACCCAGTACTTC.

This clone showed up just a few times. The rearrangement joins TRBV5-6 to TRBJ1-2, with D possibly matching TRBD1 (6 bases). The CDR3 consists of 15 residues. Trimming stripped 6 bases from V and 2 bases from J, with 17 bases between. The germline CDR1 and CDR2 sequences are SGHDT and YYEEEE. CDR3 bases: TGTGCCAGCATCCCCCTTGGGGGGCAGAACTATGGCTACACCTTC. Protein: CASIPLGGQNYGYTF.

CDR3 sequence: CASTTTGTSSYNEQFF. CDR3 nucleotide sequence: TGTGCCAGCACTACGACAGGGACCAGCTCCTACAATGAGCAGTTCTTC. This sequence joins TRBV7-8 and TRBJ2-1, with TRBD1 matching 7 bases. CDR1 is SGHVS and CDR2 is FQNEAQ in the germline V gene. V trimming: 7 bases; J trimming: 0 bases; junction bases outside the gene matches: 9. This CDR3 spans 16 amino acids.